These 21 T cell receptor beta chains originate from one sample sequenced in a study of cytomegalovirus exposure and HLA in healthy donors. The data were produced by immunoSEQ multiplex PCR, yet TCRdb's version contains in-frame clones alone and is incomplete. Of some 250,000 clones listed, roughly 89% were seen once; the top ten hold roughly 0.38%. Material for sequencing was PBMCs. These TCRs come from a woman aged 18 to 35 in good health and CMV-seronegative.

V and J are TRBV4-2 and TRBJ2-7; 8 nucleotides align to TRBD2. The V and J ends lost 3 bases and 5 bases, in that order; junction bases with no gene match: 9. CDR1 LGHNA and CDR2 YNFKEQ come from the germline V gene. The CDR3 is 15 residues long. In nucleotides, the CDR3 is TGTGCCAGCAGCCAGGTCATAGCGGGGAGGAACGAGCAGTACGTC. It specifies CASSQVIAGRNEQYV.

A single count supports this clone. The rearrangement uses TRBV7-8 and TRBJ2-1; TRBD1 agrees at 7 bases. CDR3 length: 16 residues. V lost 4 bases to trimming and J lost 1 base; unmatched junction nucleotides: 7. The germline V gene has CDR1 SGHVS and CDR2 FQNEAQ. The CDR3 DNA is TGTGCCAGCAGCTACGATAGGACAGGTTCCTACAATGAGCAGTTCTTC. It translates to CASSYDRTGSYNEQFF.

This chain uses TRBV6-1 with TRBJ2-6; possibly TRBD2 for D (5 bases). Trimming left V 0 bases short and J 3 bases short, with 9 bases between. Germline assignment: CDR1 MNHNS and CDR2 SASEGT. This CDR3 region has 16 residues. CDR3 in amino acids: CASSEAGINGANVLTF. The CDR3 DNA reads TGTGCCAGCAGTGAAGCCGGGATAAATGGGGCCAACGTCCTGACTTTC.

The chain employs TRBV27 and TRBJ1-1; TRBD1 aligns across 7 bases. Losses at the gene ends were 1 base for V and 4 bases for J; bases not matched to a gene: 9. The CDR3 consists of 16 residues. Germline lookup yields CDR1 MNHEY and CDR2 SMNVEV (reference sequence). Written as DNA, the CDR3 is TGTGCCAGCAGTTTATACCCAGGCCCAGGGGGCACTGAAGCTTTCTTT. As protein: CASSLYPGPGGTEAFF.

The rearrangement uses TRBV6-1 and TRBJ1-5; 7 bases line up with TRBD1. Germline values: CDR1 MNHNS, CDR2 SASEGT. Losses at the gene ends were 6 bases for V and 2 bases for J; bases not matched to a gene: 4. CDR3 size: 14 residues. DNA for the CDR3: TGTGCCAGCAGGAGACAGGGTGGCAATCAGCCCCAGCATTTT. Translated, it gives CASRRQGGNQPQHF.

This clone was seen more than once but under ten times. The CDR3, as DNA: TGCGCCAGCAGCTCAGGGGGCACTGAAGCTTTCTTT. As protein: CASSSGGTEAFF. The chain joins TRBV5-1 to TRBJ1-1; 7 bases agree with TRBD1. The CDR3 extends over 12 amino acids. Looked up from germline, CDR1 is SGHRS and CDR2 is YFSETQ. The J segment lost 4 bases and the V segment lost 3 bases, leaving 0 bases of the junction unmatched.

The rearrangement uses TRBV6-5 and TRBJ2-5, with 9 bases that match TRBD2. Germline CDR1 MNHEY, CDR2 SVGAGI. The CDR3 has 16 amino acids. With V trimmed by 0 bases and J by 2 bases, 4 bases remained unmatched. CDR3 sequence: CASSYSGGGVQETQYF. In nucleotides, the CDR3 is TGTGCCAGCAGTTACTCAGGCGGGGGGGTACAAGAGACCCAGTACTTC.

The chain employs TRBV6-5 and TRBJ1-1; D gene ambiguous. Germline V gene lookup returns CDR1 MNHEY and CDR2 SVGAGI. Trimming shortened V by 0 bases and J by 3 bases, and 11 bases separated the two germline ends. There are 15 residues in the CDR3. CDR3 amino acids: CASSYSIGLYTEAFF. For the CDR3, the DNA is TGTGCCAGCAGTTACTCGATCGGGTTGTACACTGAAGCTTTCTTT.

This rearrangement joins TRBV28 to TRBJ2-1; perhaps TRBD1 as D (6 bases). Trimming stripped 3 bases from V and 9 bases from J, with 12 bases between. Per germline, CDR1 MDHEN and CDR2 SYDVKM. This CDR3 has 13 amino acids. The CDR3 spells CASSLVQGGEQFF. CDR3 coding DNA: TGTGCCAGCAGTTTGGTACAGGGTGGTGAGCAGTTCTTC.

This clone occurred a few times. The junction differs from germline at one of its ends, possibly a read error. This chain links TRBV7-2 with TRBJ2-7; TRBD1 might be the D (6 bases). The CDR3 contains 14 residues. Germline V gene data show CDR1 as SGHTA and CDR2 as FQGNSA. CDR3 nucleotides: TGTGCCAGCGGCTTATACTACAGGGACTACGAGCAGTACTTC. It specifies CASGLYYRDYEQYF.

V gene TRBV19 combines with J gene TRBJ1-2; D ambiguous. V lost 3 bases and J 2 bases, leaving 7 bases between the germline ends. This CDR3 spans 13 amino acids. The V gene's germline CDR1 is LNHDA and CDR2 SQIVND (reference sequence). CDR3 in amino acids: CASSITVNYGYTF. In DNA, the CDR3 is TGTGCCAGTAGTATTACAGTCAACTATGGCTACACCTTC.

The chain links TRBV19 to TRBJ1-3; no clear D gene. Germline V gives CDR1 LNHDA, CDR2 SQIVND (reference sequence). This CDR3 has 15 residues. V lost 8 bases, J lost 2 bases, and 16 bases lay in between. Here the CDR3 reads CASPAPGKAGNTIYF. The CDR3 coding sequence is TGTGCCAGTCCCGCCCCGGGAAAAGCTGGAAACACCATATATTTT.

The CDR3 region has the DNA TGTGCCAGCAGTGAGACAGGGCGTGTCACTGAAGCTTTCTTT. The encoded protein is CASSETGRVTEAFF. The V call is TRBV6-1, the J call TRBJ1-1, with 7 bases lining up with TRBD1. The CDR3 sequence is 14 residues long. V shed 3 bases, J shed 4 bases, and the junction held 5 bases outside the gene matches. Germline CDR1 MNHNS, CDR2 SASEGT.

V usage is TRBV28 and J usage is TRBJ2-4; TRBD1 might be the D (6 bases). Trimming stripped 4 bases from V and 0 bases from J, with 10 bases between. CDR3 size: 15 residues. CDR1 MDHEN and CDR2 SYDVKM come from the germline V gene. This CDR3 reads CASSSTTGAKNIQYF. CDR3 nucleotides: TGTGCCAGCAGTTCAACGACAGGAGCCAAAAACATTCAGTACTTC.

The chain is built from TRBV5-1 and TRBJ1-1, with 8 bases matching TRBD1. The CDR3 loop spans 15 amino acids. The V gene end was trimmed by 4 bases and the J gene end by 0 bases; junction bases not matched to a gene: 5. The germline gives CDR1 SGHRS, CDR2 YFSETQ. CDR3 nucleotides: TGCGCCAGCAGCCCGGACAGGGCCATGAACACTGAAGCTTTCTTT. Amino acid sequence: CASSPDRAMNTEAFF.

The CDR3 region has the DNA TGTGCCAGCAGTAATCCCACTAGCGGGGGGTCAGATACGCAGTATTTT. Its protein is CASSNPTSGGSDTQYF. This rearrangement joins TRBV27 to TRBJ2-3; 12 bases map to TRBD2. Germline lookup yields CDR1 MNHEY and CDR2 SMNVEV (reference sequence). J lost 4 bases, V lost 5 bases, and 7 bases had no gene match. The CDR3 contains 16 residues.

This rearrangement joins TRBV30 to TRBJ2-7; TRBD2 matches 15 bases. CDR1 GTSNPN and CDR2 SVGIG come from the germline V gene (reference sequence). Losses at the gene ends were 1 base for V and 5 bases for J; bases not matched to a gene: 15. The CDR3 contains 19 residues. This CDR3 reads CAWSAPGLAGGLFIHEQYF. CDR3 in DNA: TGTGCCTGGAGTGCACCAGGACTAGCGGGGGGGCTTTTCATCCACGAGCAGTACTTC.

The chain combines TRBV2 with TRBJ1-5; TRBD1 matches at 8 bases. The trim removed 6 bases at V and 6 bases at J, leaving 4 bases unmatched. Germline assignment: CDR1 SNHLY and CDR2 FYNNEI. This CDR3 contains 13 residues. The CDR3, as DNA: TGTGCCAGCAGATACGACAGGGGTCAGCCCCAGCATTTT. Its protein product is CASRYDRGQPQHF.

The chain uses TRBV5-1 and TRBJ1-6, with 8 bases fitting TRBD1. V trimming: 1 base; J trimming: 7 bases; junction bases outside the gene matches: 10. Germline lookup yields CDR1 SGHRS and CDR2 YFSETQ. This CDR3 region has 17 residues. CDR3 protein: CASSLNPDRGQNSPLHF. In DNA form, the CDR3 reads TGCGCCAGCAGCTTGAACCCCGACAGGGGACAAAATTCACCCCTCCACTTT.

The chain is built from TRBV9 and TRBJ2-1; TRBD2 matches 8 bases. In germline, CDR1 is SGDLS, CDR2 YYNGEE. The CDR3 loop spans 16 amino acids. J was trimmed by 3 bases and V by 4 bases; bases with no gene match: 9. The CDR3 loop reads CASSFHSGTSYNEQFF. DNA for the CDR3: TGTGCCAGCAGCTTCCACTCCGGGACTAGCTACAATGAGCAGTTCTTC.

This clone appeared once. The CDR3 protein is CASSYWGQDSGAFF. The CDR3 DNA follows: TGTGCCAGCAGTTACTGGGGACAGGATAGTGGGGCTTTCTTT. The V call is TRBV6-5, the J call TRBJ1-1, with 8 bases aligning to TRBD1. Germline CDR1 reads MNHEY; CDR2 reads SVGAGI. This CDR3 comprises 14 residues. V lost 1 base and J lost 11; bases outside the gene matches: 9.